The TCR beta chain under discussion was sequenced for a study of CD8 T cells in Susac syndrome. RNA, at roughly 0.45 to 1 ug, was reverse transcribed with random hexamers. MiXCR was run by TCRdb on the immunoSEQ multiplex PCR reads, yielding one entry per CDR3 protein. The data show about 400,000 distinct CDR3 sequences, approximately 85% seen once. Trimming cost V 4 bases and J 5 bases; bases outside gene matches: 9. The length of the CDR3 is 15 residues. CDR1 LGHDT and CDR2 YNNKEL come from the germline V gene (reference sequence). The chain combines TRBV3-1 with TRBJ1-1; 8 bases map to TRBD1. The clonotype originates from a human donor with multiple sclerosis. Sequenced sample: CD8+ T cells from PBMCs. The DNA for the CDR3 is TGTGCCAGCAGCCCAACAGGGGGAGAGGGGACTGAAGCTTTCTTT. This sequence encodes CASSPTGGEGTEAFF.